The clone carrying this T cell receptor beta chain was seen at least ten times. The data stem from a study of neurological immune-mediated disorders. Synthesis of cDNA used 5'RACE (with 10-nucleotide random UMIs). TCRdb passed the 5' RACE reads through MiXCR, listing each CDR3 protein once. In the table there are tens of thousands of distinct CDR3 sequences, 4.5% to 5.5% of which are singletons. The TCR sequence derives from a woman in her seventies with multiple sclerosis. Sequencing used PBMCs.

CDR3 nucleotides: TGTGCCAGCAGTCCCACGGATCGAGGGACGAGAAACACCATATATTTT. This sequence encodes CASSPTDRGTRNTIYF. The V call is TRBV25-1, the J call TRBJ1-3; tentative D call: TRBD1 (5 bases). CDR3 length: 16 residues. Germline lookup yields CDR1 MGHDK and CDR2 SYGVNS. The V and J ends lost 5 bases and 5 bases respectively, with 19 bases between them.